This entry features one T cell receptor beta chain sequence. The antigen remains unidentified. These data are taken from a study of T-cell memory formation after mild COVID-19. For the study at large: TCR clusters showed largely donor specificity. Study-level points and caveats: Later expanders leaned CD4+, whereas clones that contracted between day 15 and 85 were balanced CD4/CD8. CD4+ contracting clones lay mainly in CM and EM, CD8+ ones in EMRA. The finding that pre-infection memory included some responding clones suggested that cross-reactive memory joined.

TCRdb re-derived calls from the 5' RACE reads in MiXCR, one entry per CDR3 protein. Found here are roughly 450,000 distinct CDR3 sequences, 18% of them singletons; the top ten hold over 9%. This sequence was found in an adult woman who had mild COVID-19 (a few samples of this study predate the infection). Cell type and time point are not known. Sequencing used PBMCs or a T cell subset sorted from them (not recorded which).

DNA for the CDR3: TGTGCCAGCAGCCTCCGGACAGGGTTGGTCGGCGAGACCCAGTACTTC. It specifies CASSLRTGLVGETQYF. The gene calls are TRBV3-1 and TRBJ2-5; 8 bases align to TRBD1. J gave up 5 bases and V 4 bases, and 12 bases lay outside the gene matches. Germline loops: CDR1 LGHDT, CDR2 YNNKEL (reference sequence). The CDR3 consists of 16 residues.